Given below is one T cell receptor beta chain in context. Its antigen remains unidentified. No quality values exist for individual bases; no much larger clone is one base distant. Sequencing of the TRB variable region was done with the immunoSEQ hsTCRB v3.0 assay at survey level resolution. The targeted TRB sequencing depth was roughly 40,000-55,000 T-cell genomes per sample. An Illumina MiSeq with a v3 150-cycle kit was used to sequence the pooled TRB libraries. As for how the authors treated the data: Repertoire analysis was run in R within a reproducible Nextflow workflow that covered QC, data transformation and analysis. Custom analyses were implemented in LymphoSeq2, an R package for AIRR-Seq data exploration. After excluding a few samples that yielded fewer than 5000 total TRB sequences, some 180 HIV repertoires remained for analysis. Among the 180 to 200 retained HIV repertoires, 55 to 65 were collected before ART initiation and approximately 130 after ART initiation. Repertoires were downsampled to 5000 TRB nucleotide sequences, with summary statistics averaged over 100 downsampling iterations. TRB sequences were retained for analysis only if CDR3 regions of at least seven amino acids were present. Diversity was measured with a Shannon entropy-derived clonality score and the Gini coefficient. In the repertoire networks, any two of the top 5000 CDR3 amino acid sequences were connected whenever the two sequences differed by an edit distance of one. Antigen specificity groups and MHC restriction were predicted for TRB CDR3 amino acid sequences with GLIPH2. To flag known associations with CMV, EBV, HIV or tissue antigens, CDR3 amino acid sequences were compared against VDJdb and McPAS-TCR. Pre-ART, post-ART and control groups were compared with Wilcoxon signed-rank tests and Holm-Bonferroni correction. TCRdb holds this immuneACCESS table with in-frame rearrangements only. Some clones are missing; in checked studies, unresolved V genes explain under half, and the rest has no known cause. That table furnishes V, J and clone size, whereas the DNA furnished D and trimming. Across this sample there are approximately 21,000 clones, with about 74% seen only once. The leading ten clones occupy roughly a tenth of the sample.

The entry originates in a study of long-term antiretroviral therapy in people with HIV (dated by TCRdb to between 2021 and 2022). Study-level background: The earliest samples were collected roughly a decade before the 2015 WHO recommendation for immediate ART, at a time when ART was usually postponed until CD4 counts fell. Whether ART initiation and durable HIV suppression were associated with changes in peripheral blood TRB repertoire composition and diversity was tested in a retrospective serial study. A total of 150 to 200 cryopreserved PBMC samples were contributed to the cohort by 30 adults with confirmed HIV infection, with samples collected serially over a mean of roughly six years (range 1-12). About 35% of the 30 participants with HIV were female. No cross-contamination during QIAcube processing turned up in test extractions that ran a monoclonal T-cell line alongside 33 polyclonal samples.

The germline V gene provides CDR1 KGHSH and CDR2 LQKENI. V and J are truncated by 3 bases and 3 bases respectively, leaving an intervening sequence of 15 bases. The CDR3 has 15 amino acids, counting the end cysteine and phenylalanine. Only the CDR3 portion is preserved as DNA: 45 bases, with reading frame beginning at the first base. General conclusions and limits of the study: Compared with controls, HIV repertoires had narrower CDR3 length ranges, and the network structure pointed to an antigen-experienced repertoire that shifted only slightly toward naive after ART. Because pre-ART samples had limited cell numbers, unsorted PBMC were profiled rather than sorted CD4+ and CD8+ T cells. The samples span the years 2004 to 2017, and the ART regimens used may be less effective than current regimens. The repertoire was dominated across all time points by expanded TRB clones identified before ART initiation, although this dominance was seen to fluctuate and to decrease in many PLHIV after ART. Starting ART was linked to a significant rise in TRB diversity, yet even after long-term ART the diversity remained significantly lower than in transplant donor controls. Inferences about post-ART repertoire changes are limited because no data were available on ART adherence, viral resistance or therapy changes. Because PBMC availability was limited, only the TCR beta chain was sequenced, with no alpha chain pairing.

Inclusion was restricted to participants for whom at least one PBMC sample before ART initiation and at least two post-ART samples were available. Treatment was received in the United States of America by all participants with HIV. Before DNA extraction, cryopreserved samples containing roughly 1-11 million PBMC were thawed and washed. At the time of the earliest PBMC sample for each participant with HIV, ages ranged from about 23 to 60 years. Each participant contributed PBMC samples from 1-4 timepoints before ART initiation and 2-8 timepoints after ART initiation, with a median of 7 samples. For every participant, serial HIV viral load, CD4+ T-cell count, ART history and demographic data were obtained. Genomic DNA was extracted from unsorted PBMC with a Qiagen kit on a QIAcube, processed in batches of 12 samples.

The chain links TRBV18 with TRBJ2-7; the D gene is not confidently resolved. The specimen was unsorted PBMCs, collected 0.5 years before starting antiretroviral therapy. This clonotype was obtained from a man between 18 and 29 years old with HIV. The nucleotides are TGTGCCAGCTCACCTCGCGAGACACCATTCTACGAGCAGTACTTC. Translated, it gives CASSPRETPFYEQYF.